The 12 T cell receptor beta chains below all came from one sample that was sequenced in a study of identical twins. TCRdb redid the calling of the 5' RACE reads with MiXCR, one entry per CDR3 protein. The table has 750,000 to 950,000 distinct CDR3 sequences, roughly 12% seen once. The same sample was also studied in work on yellow fever vaccine responses in identical twins.

The sequenced sample consisted of PBMCs. The receptor source for this set is a young woman in good health.

This sequence joins TRBV5-6 and TRBJ2-5, with D possibly being TRBD2 (6 bases). Trimming removed 4 bases from V and 3 bases from J, with 13 bases in between. Germline CDR1 SGHDT, CDR2 YYEEEE. The CDR3 loop spans 14 amino acids. The CDR3 spells CASSRAGGEETQYF. The CDR3 DNA reads TGTGCCAGCAGCCGCGCAGGAGGGGAAGAGACCCAGTACTTC.

The genes are TRBV10-3 and TRBJ2-7; D unresolved. CDR3 length: 14 residues. Germline-derived CDR1 and CDR2 are ENHRY and SYGVKD. Deletions cut 3 bases from V and 5 bases from J, with 14 bases between. CDR3 sequence (DNA): TGTGCCATCAGTGACTCGGGTAGCAATCACGAGCAGTACTTC. This gives the protein CAISDSGSNHEQYF.

Ten or more counts support this clonotype. The V and J genes are TRBV11-2 and TRBJ1-4; a possible D gene is TRBD1 (6 bases). V lost 1 base, J lost 1 base, and 13 bases lay in between. The CDR3 sequence is 17 residues long. Germline CDR1 is SGHAT and CDR2 is FQNNGV. The CDR3 sequence is CASSLGSQGITNEKLFF. CDR3 nucleotide sequence: TGTGCCAGCAGCTTAGGATCCCAGGGGATAACTAATGAAAAACTGTTTTTT. The variable domain in full, completed from reference TRBV11-2 and TRBJ1-4, reads EAGVAQSPRYKIIEKRQSVAFWCNPISGHATLYWYQQILGQGPKLLIQFQNNGVVDDSQLPKDRFSAERLKGVDSTLKIQPAKLEDSAVYLCASSLGSQGITNEKLFFGSGTQLSVL.

The chain couples TRBV6-5 to TRBJ2-6; 7 nucleotides align to TRBD2. Trimming removed 7 bases from V and 1 base from J; junction bases left unmatched: 4. The CDR3 totals 15 residues. CDR1 and CDR2 (germline): MNHEY, SVGAGI. CDR3 protein: CASTSGGSGANVLTF. Written as DNA, the CDR3 is TGTGCCAGCACTTCGGGGGGTTCTGGGGCCAACGTCCTGACTTTC.

This clonotype was recorded a few times. The rearrangement joins TRBV3-1 to TRBJ2-1; the D is unclear. This CDR3 has 11 amino acids. Germline V gene lookup returns CDR1 LGHDT and CDR2 YNNKEL (reference sequence). The V end lost 3 bases, the J end lost 6 bases, and 3 bases lay between the germline ends. CDR3 nucleotide sequence: TGTGCCAGCAGCCAGATCAATGAGCAGTTCTTC. This gives the protein CASSQINEQFF.

This clonotype was seen once. V and J are TRBV6-2 or TRBV6-3 and TRBJ2-3; 11 bases line up with TRBD2. Unmatched junction bases numbered 15, after V lost 6 bases and J lost 7 bases. This CDR3 region has 17 residues. Per the germline V gene, CDR1 is MNHEY and CDR2 is SVGEGT. The CDR3 DNA is TGTGCCAGCAGCTCACACACTAGCGGGAGACCCGGATATACGCAGTATTTT. This gives the protein CASSSHTSGRPGYTQYF.

The chain couples TRBV20-1 to TRBJ2-2, with 15 bases lining up with TRBD2. V was clipped by 5 bases and J by 4 bases; unmatched bases: 11. The CDR3 loop spans 18 amino acids. CDR1 DFQATT and CDR2 SNEGSKA come from the germline V gene (reference sequence). The CDR3 DNA sequence: TGCAGTGCTCGGCGGACTAGCGGGAGGGCCTCGGGCACCGGGGAGCTGTTTTTT. Protein: CSARRTSGRASGTGELFF.

In nucleotides, the CDR3 is TGTGCCAGTAGTAGGGCAACAGCGGACTATGGCTACACCTTC. This codes for CASSRATADYGYTF. The chain employs TRBV19 and TRBJ1-2; D not resolved. Per germline, CDR1 LNHDA and CDR2 SQIVND (reference sequence). Trimming shortened V by 4 bases and J by 3 bases, and 12 bases separated the two germline ends. This CDR3 has 14 amino acids.

This clonotype has just a few counts. The chain uses TRBV6-5 and TRBJ2-3; TRBD1 might be the D (7 bases). The CDR3 totals 18 residues. In germline, CDR1 is MNHEY, CDR2 SVGAGI. The V and J ends lost 2 bases and 4 bases respectively, with 22 bases between them. Here the CDR3 reads CASSYRWPEGAFSDTQYF. The CDR3 DNA is TGTGCCAGCAGTTACAGGTGGCCGGAGGGGGCTTTTTCAGATACGCAGTATTTT.

There are a few counts of this clonotype. The chain couples TRBV9 to TRBJ2-2, with TRBD2 identical over 8 bases. Unmatched junction bases numbered 8, after V lost 4 bases and J lost 3 bases. This CDR3 spans 16 amino acids. Germline V gives CDR1 SGDLS, CDR2 YYNGEE. This chain's CDR3 is CASSLGTRPDTGELFF. The DNA of the CDR3 is TGTGCCAGCAGCTTGGGGACTAGGCCGGACACCGGGGAGCTGTTTTTT.

Many counts were recorded for this clonotype. The V call is TRBV20-1, the J call TRBJ2-1; either TRBD1 or TRBD2 may supply D (5 bases each). The length of the CDR3 is 17 residues. The V and J ends lost 5 bases and 0 bases respectively, with 20 bases between them. CDR1 DFQATT and CDR2 SNEGSKA come from the germline V gene (reference sequence). In DNA, the CDR3 is TGCAGTGCTCCCCCCGGGGCCTCCTTTTTCTCCTACAATGAGCAGTTCTTC. Translated: CSAPPGASFFSYNEQFF.

This chain joins TRBV11-2 and TRBJ2-1, with D perhaps assigned TRBD1 or TRBD2 (6 bases each). V was cut by 3 bases and J by 6 bases, with 21 bases left in between. From germline, CDR1 is SGHAT and CDR2 FQNNGV. This CDR3 spans 17 amino acids. CDR3 bases: TGTGCCAGCAGCTTTAAGAGGGGGGCCTTTGTTCTCAATGAGCAGTTCTTC. Translation gives CASSFKRGAFVLNEQFF.